One TCR beta chain is described in this entry. Only in-frame clones appear in the TCRdb table, and some are missing; sequencing was by immunoSEQ multiplex PCR. Found here are about 1.4 million clones, roughly 96% of them singletons; the top ten hold approximately 1%. This record belongs to a study of shared clonotypes between healthy human individuals. The germline V gene has CDR1 KGHSH and CDR2 LQKENI. The V end lost 3 bases, the J end lost 1 base, and 9 bases lay between the germline ends. CDR3 length: 14 residues. All the donors were Caucasian adults who lived in Nashville, Tennessee. Sequenced material: naive CD4+ T cells sorted from blood. As for subset: CD45RA+ positively selected. The chain uses TRBV18 and TRBJ1-1; D call uncertain. The receptor's source is a man aged 30 to 45 in good health. The CDR3 DNA reads as TGTGCCAGCTCACCTATGGATGGGAACACTGAAGCTTTCTTT. It specifies CASSPMDGNTEAFF. The whole variable domain, filled in from reference TRBV18 and TRBJ1-1, reads NAGVMQNPRHLVRRRGQEARLRCSPMKGHSHVYWYRQLPEEGLKFMVYLQKENIIDESGMPKERFSAEFPKEGPSILRIQQVVRGDSAAYFCASSPMDGNTEAFFGQGTRLTVV.